This is a list of T cell receptor beta chains from one sample in a study of post-analysis software for immune sequencing data. TCRdb analysed the PCR reads with MiXCR anew, one entry per CDR3 protein. The repertoire holds fewer than 600,000 distinct CDR3 sequences, roughly 45% seen once, with around 10% in the top ten. The sample comprised blood. Receptor source: a girl between 10 and 17 years old with multiple sclerosis. Each CDR3 is given with its conserved first and last residue. D genes are given only for firm matches. Not every row has a clone size; where given, it reads once, few, many or a size class.

TRBV7-8	TRBJ2-7	NA	once	TGTGCCAGCAGCTTAGCGGGAGGAATTAACGAGCAGTACTTC	CASSLAGGINEQYF
TRBV18	TRBJ2-1	NA	NA	TGTGCCAGCTCACCGCCAAGGGACGATGAGCAGTTCTTC	CASSPPRDDEQFF
TRBV28	TRBJ2-3	NA	NA	TGTGCCAGCAGCACCCCCAGGGAAAATACGCAGTATTTT	CASSTPRENTQYF
TRBV20-1	TRBJ2-4	NA	NA	TGCAGTGGAACGTGGGCAGAAAACATTCAGTACTTC	CSGTWAENIQYF
TRBV20-1	TRBJ2-3	TRBD1	NA	TGCAGTGCTTCACCCGGGACAGGCCCCGCAGATACGCAGTATTTT	CSASPGTGPADTQYF
TRBV27	TRBJ1-5	TRBD1	NA	TGTGCCACCGGGACAGGGGGCTACAATCAGCCCCAGCATTTT	CATGTGGYNQPQHF
TRBV18	TRBJ2-7	NA	NA	TGTGCCAGCTCACCACCGGCAGCCAGCTACGAGCAGTACTTC	CASSPPAASYEQYF
TRBV4-1	TRBJ1-1	NA	many	TGTGCCAGCAGCCAAGTTGGTGGAACTGAAGCTTTCTTT	CASSQVGGTEAFF
TRBV7-2	TRBJ2-1	NA	many	TGTGCCAGCAGCTTAGGAATGAACAATGAGCAGTTCTTC	CASSLGMNNEQFF
TRBV20-1	TRBJ2-7	NA	NA	TGCAGTACGGGGGATGGCTACGAGCAGTACTTC	CSTGDGYEQYF
TRBV2	TRBJ2-7	TRBD2	few	TGTGCCAGCGCGGTGCTAGCGGGATACGAGCAGTACTTC	CASAVLAGYEQYF
TRBV11-2	TRBJ2-5	NA	NA	TGTGCCAGCAGCTTCGTAGCGGCAGAGACCCAGTACTTC	CASSFVAAETQYF
TRBV7-2	TRBJ2-1	TRBD2	few	TGTGCCAGCAGTTCACTAGCGGGAGGAAGCGATGAGCAGTTCTTC	CASSSLAGGSDEQFF
TRBV4-3	TRBJ2-7	TRBD2	NA	TGCGCCAGCAGCCAAGATAAAACGAGCCCCGACTATTGGCGGGAGCCATCCTACGAGCAGTACTTC	CASSQDKTSPDYWREPSYEQYF
TRBV28	TRBJ2-7	NA	NA	TGTGCCAGCAGGTCGGGCGGGAAGACCTACGAGCAGTACTTC	CASRSGGKTYEQYF
TRBV6-2/TRBV6-3	TRBJ1-6	NA	once	NA	CASSYPSWGIGTYNSPPHF
TRBV6-5	TRBJ2-1	TRBD2	NA	TGTGCCAGCAGCCGAATAACTAGCGGGATCTACAATGAGCAGTTCTTC	CASSRITSGIYNEQFF
TRBV15	TRBJ1-1	TRBD1	NA	TGTGCCACCAGCGGTAGAACAGGGGACGGTGAAGCTTTCTTT	CATSGRTGDGEAFF
TRBV7-6	TRBJ2-7	NA	NA	TGTGCCAGCAGCCCCATAGCGAGATCCTCCTACGAGCAGTACTTC	CASSPIARSSYEQYF
TRBV10-3	TRBJ2-7	TRBD2	NA	TGTGCCATCAGTGACTTAGCGGGAGGGGACGAGCAGTACTTC	CAISDLAGGDEQYF
TRBV6-2/TRBV6-3	TRBJ2-1	TRBD2	NA	TGTGTCAGCAGCCCGTTGCTAGCGGCCTACAATGAGCAGTTCTTC	CVSSPLLAAYNEQFF
TRBV7-9	TRBJ2-3	NA	few	TGTGCCAGCAGCCCAAGGGGGGGCTTAGGAGATACGCAGTATTTT	CASSPRGGLGDTQYF
TRBV7-3	TRBJ2-3	TRBD1	NA	TGTGCCAGCAGCCCGGACAGGGGGCACACAGATACGCAGTATTTT	CASSPDRGHTDTQYF
TRBV11-2	TRBJ2-1	TRBD2	few	TGTGCCAGCAGCAAACTAGCGGGAGACTACAATGAGCAGTTCTTC	CASSKLAGDYNEQFF
TRBV5-1	TRBJ2-1	TRBD1	NA	TGCGCCAGCAGCTTGACAGGGGCGGCGTCCTACAATGAGCAGTTCTTC	CASSLTGAASYNEQFF
TRBV7-8	TRBJ2-5	NA	few	TGTGCCAGCAGCTTAGCGCAGAAAGAGACCCAGTACTTC	CASSLAQKETQYF
TRBV6-2/TRBV6-3	TRBJ2-1	TRBD2	once	TGTGCCAGCAGTAGCGGGACTAGCGGGCTCGACTCCTACAATGAGCAGTTCTTC	CASSSGTSGLDSYNEQFF
TRBV4-2	TRBJ2-1	NA	NA	TGTGCCAGCAGCCAGGCTGCAGACAATGAGCAGTTCTTC	CASSQAADNEQFF
TRBV11-3	TRBJ1-2	NA	few	TGTGCCAGCAGCTTTGGATCCGACCCCGAGGCTAACTATGGCTACACCTTC	CASSFGSDPEANYGYTF
TRBV12-3/TRBV12-4	TRBJ2-7	TRBD2	many	TGTGCCAGCAGTTTATTTGCAGCGGGAGGACGATACGAGCAGTACTTC	CASSLFAAGGRYEQYF
TRBV10-3	TRBJ2-4	NA	few	TGTGCCATCAGTGATGGAGCGGGCGATGCCAAAAACATTCAGTACTTC	CAISDGAGDAKNIQYF
TRBV28	TRBJ2-7	NA	NA	TGTGCCAGCACCCCCGATAGGGACAAAACCTACGAGCAGTACTTC	CASTPDRDKTYEQYF
TRBV20-1	TRBJ2-5	NA	NA	TGCAGTGCCAACGGGGGAGCGGAGGAGCAGTACTTC	CSANGGAEEQYF
TRBV6-5	TRBJ2-3	NA	NA	TGTGCCAGCACCCCAGGCCGGGGGCGGCCGGATACGCAGTATTTT	CASTPGRGRPDTQYF
TRBV4-1	TRBJ1-5	NA	NA	TGCGCCAGCAGCCTGGTCTGGATGGGCCCCAATCAGCCCCAGCATTTT	CASSLVWMGPNQPQHF
TRBV27	TRBJ1-5	TRBD1	few	TGTGCCAGCAGTTTTGACAGGGGGAATCAGCCCCAGCATTTT	CASSFDRGNQPQHF
TRBV5-1	TRBJ2-7	TRBD1	few	TGCGCCAGCAGAAGGGAAACGGGACAGAGCTCCTACGAGCAGTACTTC	CASRRETGQSSYEQYF
TRBV28	TRBJ1-2	NA	few	TGTGCCAGCAGTTCCCCAAGCCCGACTAACTATGGCTACACCTTC	CASSSPSPTNYGYTF
TRBV29-1	TRBJ2-1	TRBD2	many	TGCAGCGCATCCAGGCGGCTAGCGGGTGACAATGAGCAGTTCTTC	CSASRRLAGDNEQFF
TRBV12-3/TRBV12-4	TRBJ1-2	TRBD1	few	TGTGCCAGCAGTTTACGACAGGGGAGGAGCGGCTACACCTTC	CASSLRQGRSGYTF
TRBV5-1	TRBJ1-1	TRBD1	few	TGCGCCAGCAGCTGGAGGACAGGGGGGTCCTACACTGAAGCTTTCTTT	CASSWRTGGSYTEAFF
TRBV5-1	TRBJ1-2	TRBD1	NA	TGCGCCAGCAGCTCCCAGGACAGGGACAATAATGGCTACACCTTC	CASSSQDRDNNGYTF
TRBV7-3	TRBJ2-1	TRBD2	NA	TGTGTCAGCAGCTTAAGGGTGGGCGGGAGCCACTCCTACAATGAGCAGTTCTTC	CVSSLRVGGSHSYNEQFF
TRBV20-1	TRBJ2-7	TRBD2	NA	TGCAGTGCCCCCTTTGTCTCGCCGGCTAGCGGGAAATACGAGCAGTACTTC	CSAPFVSPASGKYEQYF
TRBV2	TRBJ2-7	NA	NA	TGTGCCAGCAGGGCCAACCGGCAGTACTTC	CASRANRQYF
TRBV10-1	TRBJ2-3	TRBD2	NA	TGCGCCAGCAGTGAGACCCTACCGGGACTAGCGGGAGCAAACACAGATACGCAGTATTTT	CASSETLPGLAGANTDTQYF
TRBV29-1	TRBJ1-1	NA	few	TGCAGCGTTGGACAGGCCAGCATGAACACTGAAGCTTTCTTT	CSVGQASMNTEAFF
TRBV20-1	TRBJ2-1	NA	once	TGCAGTGCCCCCCGGCGGACGGGGAATGAGCAGTTCTTC	CSAPRRTGNEQFF
TRBV12-3/TRBV12-4	TRBJ1-6	NA	NA	TGTGCCAGCGGTCCTACAGAAGGTCGTTCACCCCTCCACTTT	CASGPTEGRSPLHF
TRBV9	TRBJ2-1	TRBD2	NA	TGTGCCAGCAGCGTATCTGATCTTCGGGACTACTACAGTGAGCAGTTCTTC	CASSVSDLRDYYSEQFF
TRBV20-1	TRBJ1-2	TRBD1	NA	TGCAGTGCCCGAGGACAGGGGATTTATGGCTACACCTTC	CSARGQGIYGYTF
TRBV6-5	TRBJ2-3	NA	NA	TGTGCCAGCAGTTACTTGAGTACAGATACGCAGTATTTT	CASSYLSTDTQYF
TRBV20-1	TRBJ2-1	TRBD1	few	TGCAGTGCCCCCCGGACAGGGGACAATGAGCAGTTCTTC	CSAPRTGDNEQFF
TRBV29-1	TRBJ2-5	NA	many	TGCAGCGTTGGAACAGAGGAGCTCCAAGAGACCCAGTACTTC	CSVGTEELQETQYF
TRBV20-1	TRBJ2-1	NA	NA	TGCAGTGCTAGGAAACTTAGCGGTAACAATGAGCAGTTCTTC	CSARKLSGNNEQFF
TRBV6-6	TRBJ2-7	TRBD2	few	TGTGCCAGCAGTTACACGACTAGCGGGGCCCCCTACGAGCAGTACTTC	CASSYTTSGAPYEQYF
TRBV24-1	TRBJ2-5	NA	NA	TGTGCCTCCAGTGACAGGTTGAGCGGACAGACCCAGTACTTC	CASSDRLSGQTQYF
TRBV7-2	TRBJ1-6	NA	NA	TGTGCCAGCAGTCCTCAGGGGCGAAGCTCCTATAATTCACCCCTCCACTTT	CASSPQGRSSYNSPLHF
TRBV10-3	TRBJ1-2	NA	few	TGTGCCTCGAATCCGGGCAGGGACTATGGCTACACCTTC	CASNPGRDYGYTF